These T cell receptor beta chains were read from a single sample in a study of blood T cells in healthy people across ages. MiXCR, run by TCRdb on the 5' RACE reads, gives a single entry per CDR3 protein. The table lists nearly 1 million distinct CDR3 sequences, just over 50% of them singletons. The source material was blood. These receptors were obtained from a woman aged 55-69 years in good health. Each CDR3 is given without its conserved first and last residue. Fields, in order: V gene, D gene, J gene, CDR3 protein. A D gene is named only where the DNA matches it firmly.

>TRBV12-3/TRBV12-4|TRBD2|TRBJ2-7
AGTSTSGGSYEQY
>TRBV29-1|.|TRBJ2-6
SVLLGSGDSGANVLT
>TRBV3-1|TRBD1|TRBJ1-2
ASSQGDFRTGGIYGYT
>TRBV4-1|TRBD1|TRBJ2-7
ASSQGNRGPSSYEQY
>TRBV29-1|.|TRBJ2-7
SSQSQGAEQY
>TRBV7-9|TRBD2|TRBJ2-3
ASSPGGRAGGVTDTQY
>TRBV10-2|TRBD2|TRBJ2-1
ASLTSGRGNEQF
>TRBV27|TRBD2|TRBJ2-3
ASSQLAGYTDTQY
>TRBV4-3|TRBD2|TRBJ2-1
ASSQEIRASGRGEQF
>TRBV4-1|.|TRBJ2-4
PSSRGTTHLTQLAKNIQY
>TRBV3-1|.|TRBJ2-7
ASSHLNHEQY
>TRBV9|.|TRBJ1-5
ASSGDTNQPQH
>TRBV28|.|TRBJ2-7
ASSLFRGDEQY
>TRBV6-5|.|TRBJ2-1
ASSPHQNGFYNEQF
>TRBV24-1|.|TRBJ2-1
ATSDWGTYREF
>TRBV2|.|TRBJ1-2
ASSSQGGDYGYT
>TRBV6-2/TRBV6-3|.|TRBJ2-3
ASSSSARADTQY
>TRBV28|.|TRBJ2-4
ASSLVAKNIQY
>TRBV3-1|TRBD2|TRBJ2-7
ASSRELAGVSYEQY
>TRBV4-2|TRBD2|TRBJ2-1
ASSQGPSGSSYNEQF
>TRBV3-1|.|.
ASSRSGRTYNEQY
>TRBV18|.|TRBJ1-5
ASSSRGDSNQPQH
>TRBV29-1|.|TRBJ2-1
SVARGASYNEQF
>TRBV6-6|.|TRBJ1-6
TSSYGESPLH
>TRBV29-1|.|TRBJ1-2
SVDGAGQGGNYGYT
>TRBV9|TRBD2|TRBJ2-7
ASSVASGMDEQY
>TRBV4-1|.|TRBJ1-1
ASSQVQNTEAF
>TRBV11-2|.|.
ASSLVQGIGEQY
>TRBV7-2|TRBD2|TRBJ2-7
ASSLQAGGPVYEQY
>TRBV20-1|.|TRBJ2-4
SEIGHLNSYVQY
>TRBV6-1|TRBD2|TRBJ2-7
ASSKREPPYNEQY
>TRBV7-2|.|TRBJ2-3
ASSLRPVILTDTQY
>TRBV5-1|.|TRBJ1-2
ASRPGQFVYGYT
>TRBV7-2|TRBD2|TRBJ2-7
ASSRWDYMGYEQY
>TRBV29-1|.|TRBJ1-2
SAQVPTIGYGYT
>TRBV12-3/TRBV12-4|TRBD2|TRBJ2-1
ASSGGLAFEQF
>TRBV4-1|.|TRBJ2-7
ASSQGPGTGPYEQY
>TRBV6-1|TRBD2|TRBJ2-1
ASFSGRASYNEQF